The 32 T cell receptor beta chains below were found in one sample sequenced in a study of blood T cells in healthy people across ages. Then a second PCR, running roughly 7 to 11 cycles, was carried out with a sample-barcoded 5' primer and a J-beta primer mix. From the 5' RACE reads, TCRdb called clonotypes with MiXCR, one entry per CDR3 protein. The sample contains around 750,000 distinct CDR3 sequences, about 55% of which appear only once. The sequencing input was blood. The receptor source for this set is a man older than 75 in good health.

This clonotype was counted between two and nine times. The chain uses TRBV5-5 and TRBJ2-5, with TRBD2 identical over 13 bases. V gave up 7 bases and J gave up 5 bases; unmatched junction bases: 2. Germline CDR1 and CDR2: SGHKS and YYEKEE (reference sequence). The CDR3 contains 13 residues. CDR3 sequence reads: CASGLAGEETQYF. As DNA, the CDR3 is TGTGCCAGCGGACTAGCGGGAGAGGAGACCCAGTACTTC.

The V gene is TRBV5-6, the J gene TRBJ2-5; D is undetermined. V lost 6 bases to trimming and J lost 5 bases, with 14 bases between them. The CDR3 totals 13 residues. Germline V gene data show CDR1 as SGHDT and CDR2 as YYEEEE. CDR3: CASKQPLGETQYF. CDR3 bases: TGTGCCAGCAAGCAGCCATTAGGGGAGACCCAGTACTTC.

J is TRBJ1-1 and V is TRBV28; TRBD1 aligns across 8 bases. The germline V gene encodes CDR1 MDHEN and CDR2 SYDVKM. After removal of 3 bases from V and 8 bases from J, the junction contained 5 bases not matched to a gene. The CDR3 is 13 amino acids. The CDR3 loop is CASSFQGAWEAFF. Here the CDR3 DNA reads TGTGCCAGCAGTTTCCAGGGGGCATGGGAAGCTTTCTTT.

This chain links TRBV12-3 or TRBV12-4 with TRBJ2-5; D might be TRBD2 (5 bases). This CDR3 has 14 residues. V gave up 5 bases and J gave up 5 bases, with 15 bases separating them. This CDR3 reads CASSLGLSSETQYF. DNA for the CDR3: TGTGCCAGCAGTCTTGGACTGAGTAGCGAGACCCAGTACTTC.

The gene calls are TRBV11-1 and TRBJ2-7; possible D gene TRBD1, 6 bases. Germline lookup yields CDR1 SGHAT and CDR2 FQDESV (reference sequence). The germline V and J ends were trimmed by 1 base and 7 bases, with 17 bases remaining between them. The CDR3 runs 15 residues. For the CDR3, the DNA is TGTGCCAGCAGCTTAGAACAGGGCACTAGGGGGGAGCAGTACTTC. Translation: CASSLEQGTRGEQYF.

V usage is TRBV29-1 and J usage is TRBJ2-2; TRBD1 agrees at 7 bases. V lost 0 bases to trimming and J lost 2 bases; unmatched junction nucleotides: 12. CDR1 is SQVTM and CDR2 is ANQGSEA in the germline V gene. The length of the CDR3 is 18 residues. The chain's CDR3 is CSVEEGGGQVINTGELFF. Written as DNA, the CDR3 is TGCAGCGTTGAAGAAGGAGGTGGACAGGTGATTAACACCGGGGAGCTGTTTTTT.

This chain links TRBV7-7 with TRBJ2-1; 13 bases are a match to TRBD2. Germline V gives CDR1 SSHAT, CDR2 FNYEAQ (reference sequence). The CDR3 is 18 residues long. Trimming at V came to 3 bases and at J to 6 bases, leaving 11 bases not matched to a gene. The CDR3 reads CASSFGLAGAPSGNEQFF. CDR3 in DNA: TGTGCCAGCAGCTTCGGACTAGCGGGAGCTCCCTCGGGCAATGAGCAGTTCTTC. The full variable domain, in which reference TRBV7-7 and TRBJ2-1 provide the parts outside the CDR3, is GAGVSQSPRYKVTKRGQDVTLRCDPISSHATLYWYQQALGQGPEFLTYFNYEAQPDKSGLPSDRFSAERPEGSISTLTIQRTEQRDSAMYRCASSFGLAGAPSGNEQFFGPGTRLTVL.

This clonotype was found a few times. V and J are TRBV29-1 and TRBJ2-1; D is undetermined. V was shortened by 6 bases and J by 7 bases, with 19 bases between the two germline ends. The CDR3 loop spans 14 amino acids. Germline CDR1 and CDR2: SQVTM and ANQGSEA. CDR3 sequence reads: CSVGSRFVFNEQFF. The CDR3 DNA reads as TGCAGCGTGGGGTCACGGTTCGTTTTTAATGAGCAGTTCTTC.

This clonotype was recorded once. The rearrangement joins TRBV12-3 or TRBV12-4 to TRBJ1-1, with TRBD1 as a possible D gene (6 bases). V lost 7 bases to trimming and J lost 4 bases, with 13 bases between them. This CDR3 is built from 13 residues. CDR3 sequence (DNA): TGTGCCAGCATGGTAGGGGGAATCACTGAAGCTTTCTTT. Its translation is CASMVGGITEAFF.

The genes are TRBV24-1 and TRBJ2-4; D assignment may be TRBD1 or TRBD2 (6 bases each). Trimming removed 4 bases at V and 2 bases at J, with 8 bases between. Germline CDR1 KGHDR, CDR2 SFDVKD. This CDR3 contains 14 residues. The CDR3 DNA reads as TGTGCCACCAGTGAAGGGGGGACCAAAAACATTCAGTACTTC. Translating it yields CATSEGGTKNIQYF.

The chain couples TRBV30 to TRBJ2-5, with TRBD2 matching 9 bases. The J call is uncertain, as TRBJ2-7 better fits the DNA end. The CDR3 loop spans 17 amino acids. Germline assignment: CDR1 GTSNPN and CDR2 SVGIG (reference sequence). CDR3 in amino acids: CAWSGPGFRGRANEQYF. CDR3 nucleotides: TGTGCCTGGAGCGGACCGGGGTTTCGCGGGAGGGCCAACGAGCAGTACTTC.

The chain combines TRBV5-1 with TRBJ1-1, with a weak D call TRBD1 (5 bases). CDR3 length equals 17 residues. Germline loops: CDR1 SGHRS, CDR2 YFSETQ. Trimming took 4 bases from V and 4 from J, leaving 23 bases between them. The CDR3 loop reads CASSPGMTTRGGTEAFF. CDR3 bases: TGCGCCAGCAGCCCGGGTATGACGACACGGGGGGGCACTGAAGCTTTCTTT.

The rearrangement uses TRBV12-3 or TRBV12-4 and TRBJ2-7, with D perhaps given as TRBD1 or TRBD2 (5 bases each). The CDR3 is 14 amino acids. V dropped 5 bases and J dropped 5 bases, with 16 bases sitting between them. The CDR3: CASSPQRGNHEQYF. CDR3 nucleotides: TGTGCCAGCAGTCCCCAGAGGGGAAACCACGAGCAGTACTTC.

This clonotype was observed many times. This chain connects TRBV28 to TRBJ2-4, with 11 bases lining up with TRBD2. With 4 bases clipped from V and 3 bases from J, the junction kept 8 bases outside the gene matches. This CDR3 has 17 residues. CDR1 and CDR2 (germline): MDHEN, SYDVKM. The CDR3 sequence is CASSSRKLAGVKNIQYF. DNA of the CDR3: TGTGCCAGCAGTTCCCGAAAACTAGCGGGAGTCAAAAACATTCAGTACTTC.

Here the CDR3 DNA reads TGTGCCAGCAGCTTAACCGCGCGGCTAGCGGGGGGAGGGAATGAGCAGTTCTTC. As protein: CASSLTARLAGGGNEQFF. The chain has TRBV11-2 and TRBJ2-1, with TRBD2 identical over 11 bases. This CDR3 has 18 amino acids. The germline V gene has CDR1 SGHAT and CDR2 FQNNGV. Trimming removed 2 bases from V and 7 bases from J; junction bases left unmatched: 13.

The CDR3 region is CASSLWASGTFTDTQYF. The CDR3 DNA sequence: TGTGCCAGCAGCTTATGGGCTAGCGGGACTTTCACAGATACGCAGTATTTT. This chain uses TRBV7-2 with TRBJ2-3; the match to TRBD2 covers 9 bases. Germline-derived CDR1 and CDR2 are SGHTA and FQGNSA. The CDR3 extends over 17 amino acids. Trimming took 2 bases from V and 2 from J; bases not matched to a gene: 8.

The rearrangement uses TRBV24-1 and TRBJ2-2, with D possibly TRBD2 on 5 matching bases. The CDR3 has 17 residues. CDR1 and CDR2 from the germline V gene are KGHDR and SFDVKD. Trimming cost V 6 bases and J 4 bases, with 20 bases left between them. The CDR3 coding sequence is TGTGCCACCAGTACGACTGGTCCGGGAAGAGTCACCGGGGAGCTGTTTTTT. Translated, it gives CATSTTGPGRVTGELFF.

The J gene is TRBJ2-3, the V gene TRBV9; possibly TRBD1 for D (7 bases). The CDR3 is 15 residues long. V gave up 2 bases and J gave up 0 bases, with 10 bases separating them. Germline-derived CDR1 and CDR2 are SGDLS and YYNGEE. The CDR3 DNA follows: TGTGCCAGCAGCGTCAGGGGGGACAGCACAGATACGCAGTATTTT. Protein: CASSVRGDSTDTQYF. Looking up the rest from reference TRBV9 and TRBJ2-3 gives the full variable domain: DSGVTQTPKHLITATGQRVTLRCSPRSGDLSVYWYQQSLDQGLQFLIQYYNGEERAKGNILERFSAQQFPDLHSELNLSSLELGDSALYFCASSVRGDSTDTQYFGPGTRLTVL.

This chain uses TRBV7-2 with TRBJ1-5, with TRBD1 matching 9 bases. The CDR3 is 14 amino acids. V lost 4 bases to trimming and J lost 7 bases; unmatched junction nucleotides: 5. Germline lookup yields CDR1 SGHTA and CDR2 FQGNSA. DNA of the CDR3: TGTGCCAGCAGCTCCCGGGACAGGGTACAGCCCCAGCATTTT. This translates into CASSSRDRVQPQHF.

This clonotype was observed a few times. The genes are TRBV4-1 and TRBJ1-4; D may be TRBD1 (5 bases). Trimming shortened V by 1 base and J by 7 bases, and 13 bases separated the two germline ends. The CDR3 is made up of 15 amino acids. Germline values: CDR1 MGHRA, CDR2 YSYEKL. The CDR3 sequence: CASSQATGLIEKLFF. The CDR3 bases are TGCGCCAGCAGCCAAGCAACAGGCTTGATTGAAAAACTGTTTTTT.

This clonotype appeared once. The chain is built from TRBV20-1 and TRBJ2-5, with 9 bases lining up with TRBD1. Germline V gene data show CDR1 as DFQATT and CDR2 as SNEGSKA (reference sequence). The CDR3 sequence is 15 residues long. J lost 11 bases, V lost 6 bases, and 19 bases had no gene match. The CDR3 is CSARTRDRELREQYF. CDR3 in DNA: TGCAGTGCCAGGACCCGGGACAGGGAATTAAGGGAGCAGTACTTC.

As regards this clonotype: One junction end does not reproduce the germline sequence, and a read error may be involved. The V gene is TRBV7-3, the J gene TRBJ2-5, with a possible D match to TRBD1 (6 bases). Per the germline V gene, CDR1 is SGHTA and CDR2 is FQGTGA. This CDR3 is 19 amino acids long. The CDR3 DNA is TGTACCAGCAGCCCCCGGGATGAAACTGGAAGATCCAGAGGGGGGACCCAGTACTTC. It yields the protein CTSSPRDETGRSRGGTQYF.

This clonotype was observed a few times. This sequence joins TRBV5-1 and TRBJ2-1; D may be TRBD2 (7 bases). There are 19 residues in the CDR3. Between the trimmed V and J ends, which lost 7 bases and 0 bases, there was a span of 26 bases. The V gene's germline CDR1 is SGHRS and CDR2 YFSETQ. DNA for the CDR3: TGCGCCAGCCGGGACCTGGGGGCTAGCGGTTCGCTCTCCTACAATGAGCAGTTCTTC. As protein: CASRDLGASGSLSYNEQFF. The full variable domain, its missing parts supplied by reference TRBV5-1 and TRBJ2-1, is KAGVTQTPRYLIKTRGQQVTLSCSPISGHRSVSWYQQTPGQGLQFLFEYFSETQRNKGNFPGRFSGRQFSNSRSEMNVSTLELGDSALYLCASRDLGASGSLSYNEQFFGPGTRLTVL.

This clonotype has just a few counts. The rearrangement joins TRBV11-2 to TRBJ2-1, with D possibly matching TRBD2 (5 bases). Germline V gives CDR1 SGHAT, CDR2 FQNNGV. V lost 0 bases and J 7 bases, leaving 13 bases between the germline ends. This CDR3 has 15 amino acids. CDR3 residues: CASSLEASYPNEQFF. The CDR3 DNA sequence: TGTGCCAGCAGCTTAGAGGCTAGCTACCCGAATGAGCAGTTCTTC.

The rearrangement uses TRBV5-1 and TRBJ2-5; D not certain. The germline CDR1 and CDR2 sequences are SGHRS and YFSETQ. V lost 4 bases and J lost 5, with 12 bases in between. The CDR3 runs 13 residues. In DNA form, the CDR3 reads TGCGCCAGCAGCGTGGAAGATTTGGAGACCCAGTACTTC. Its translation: CASSVEDLETQYF.

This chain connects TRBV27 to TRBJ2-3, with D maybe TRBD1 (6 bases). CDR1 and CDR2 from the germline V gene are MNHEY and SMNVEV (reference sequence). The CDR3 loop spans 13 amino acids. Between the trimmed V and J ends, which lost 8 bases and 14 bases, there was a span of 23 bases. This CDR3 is CASSYRDHRYAYF. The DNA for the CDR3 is TGTGCCAGCTCCTACAGGGACCACAGATACGCGTATTTT.

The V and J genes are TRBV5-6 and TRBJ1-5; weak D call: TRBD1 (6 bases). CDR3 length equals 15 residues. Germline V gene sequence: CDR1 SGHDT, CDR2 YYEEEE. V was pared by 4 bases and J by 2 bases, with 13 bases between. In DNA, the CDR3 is TGTGCCAGCAGCATACAGGGTGTTGGCAATCAGCCCCAGCATTTT. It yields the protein CASSIQGVGNQPQHF. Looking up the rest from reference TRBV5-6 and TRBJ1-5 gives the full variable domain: DAGVTQSPTHLIKTRGQQVTLRCSPKSGHDTVSWYQQALGQGPQFIFQYYEEEERQRGNFPDRFSGHQFPNYSSELNVNALLLGDSALYLCASSIQGVGNQPQHFGDGTRLSIL.

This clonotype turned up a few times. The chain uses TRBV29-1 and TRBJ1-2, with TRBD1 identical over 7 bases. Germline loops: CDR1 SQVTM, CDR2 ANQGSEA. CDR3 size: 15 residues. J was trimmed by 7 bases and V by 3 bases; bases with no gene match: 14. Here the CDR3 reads CSVDALATTGIGYTF. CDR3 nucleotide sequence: TGCAGCGTTGACGCCCTCGCCACGACAGGGATTGGCTACACCTTC.

CDR3 residues: CASSPRQYQPQETQYF. The CDR3 bases are TGTGCCAGCAGCCCAAGACAGTATCAACCTCAAGAGACCCAGTACTTC. This sequence joins TRBV11-3 and TRBJ2-5, with D possibly matching TRBD1 (5 bases). The CDR3 is made up of 16 amino acids. V was clipped by 5 bases and J by 2 bases, with 18 bases between them. In germline, CDR1 is SGHNT, CDR2 YENEEA.

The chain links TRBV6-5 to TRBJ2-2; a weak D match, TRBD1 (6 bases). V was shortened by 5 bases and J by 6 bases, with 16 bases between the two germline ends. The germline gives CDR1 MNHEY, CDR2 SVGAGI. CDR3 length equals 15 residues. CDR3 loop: CASSGHREGAGELFF. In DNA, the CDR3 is TGTGCCAGCAGTGGGCACAGGGAAGGGGCCGGGGAGCTGTTTTTT.

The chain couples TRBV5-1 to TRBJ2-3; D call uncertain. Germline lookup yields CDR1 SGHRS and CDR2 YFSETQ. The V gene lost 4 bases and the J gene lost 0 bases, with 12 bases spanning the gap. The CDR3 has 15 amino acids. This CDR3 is CASSVDKTSTDTQYF. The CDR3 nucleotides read TGCGCCAGCAGCGTAGACAAGACTAGCACAGATACGCAGTATTTT.

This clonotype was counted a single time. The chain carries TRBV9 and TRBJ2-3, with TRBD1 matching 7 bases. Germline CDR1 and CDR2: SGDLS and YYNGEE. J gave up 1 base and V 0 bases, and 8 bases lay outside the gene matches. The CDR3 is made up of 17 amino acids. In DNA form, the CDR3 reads TGTGCCAGCAGCGTAGCCCAAGGGGGCATTGGCACAGATACGCAGTATTTT. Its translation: CASSVAQGGIGTDTQYF.